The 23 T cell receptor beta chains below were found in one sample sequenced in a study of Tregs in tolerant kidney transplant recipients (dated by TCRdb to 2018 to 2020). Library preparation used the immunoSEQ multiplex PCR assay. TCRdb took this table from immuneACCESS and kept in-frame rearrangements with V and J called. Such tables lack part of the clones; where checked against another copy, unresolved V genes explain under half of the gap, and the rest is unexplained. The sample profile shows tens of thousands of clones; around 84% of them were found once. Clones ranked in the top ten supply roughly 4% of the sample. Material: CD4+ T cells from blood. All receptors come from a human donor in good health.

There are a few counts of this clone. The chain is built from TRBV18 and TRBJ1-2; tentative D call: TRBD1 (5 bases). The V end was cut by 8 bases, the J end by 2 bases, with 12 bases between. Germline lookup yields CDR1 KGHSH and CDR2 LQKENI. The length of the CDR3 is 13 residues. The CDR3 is CASLGQRNYGYTF. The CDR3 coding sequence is TGTGCCAGCCTGGGGCAGCGCAACTATGGCTACACCTTC.

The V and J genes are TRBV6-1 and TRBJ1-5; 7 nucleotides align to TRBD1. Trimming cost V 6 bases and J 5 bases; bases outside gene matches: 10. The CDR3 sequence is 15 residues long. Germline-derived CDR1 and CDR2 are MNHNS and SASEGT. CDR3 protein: CASSLPGTADQPQHF. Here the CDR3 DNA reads TGTGCCAGCAGCCTTCCCGGGACAGCAGATCAGCCCCAGCATTTT.

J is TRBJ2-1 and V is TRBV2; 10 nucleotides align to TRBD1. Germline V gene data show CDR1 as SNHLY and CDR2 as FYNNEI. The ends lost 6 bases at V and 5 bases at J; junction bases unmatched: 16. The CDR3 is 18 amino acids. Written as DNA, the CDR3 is TGTGCCAGCAGGAGAAGACTCACAGGGACAGGGGTTAACAATGAGCAGTTCTTC. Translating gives CASRRRLTGTGVNNEQFF.

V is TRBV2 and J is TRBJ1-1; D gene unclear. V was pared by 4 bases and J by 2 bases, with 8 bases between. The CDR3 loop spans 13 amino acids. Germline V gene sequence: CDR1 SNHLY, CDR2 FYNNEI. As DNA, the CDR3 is TGTGCCAGCAGTGGGGCACCTAACACTGAAGCTTTCTTT. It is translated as CASSGAPNTEAFF.

CDR3: CASSFNGVPDTEAFF. DNA of the CDR3: TGCGCCAGCAGCTTCAACGGGGTACCGGACACTGAAGCTTTCTTT. V gene TRBV5-1 combines with J gene TRBJ1-1; D unclear. V was clipped by 2 bases and J by 3 bases, with 14 bases between them. Germline-derived CDR1 and CDR2 are SGHRS and YFSETQ. This CDR3 spans 15 amino acids.

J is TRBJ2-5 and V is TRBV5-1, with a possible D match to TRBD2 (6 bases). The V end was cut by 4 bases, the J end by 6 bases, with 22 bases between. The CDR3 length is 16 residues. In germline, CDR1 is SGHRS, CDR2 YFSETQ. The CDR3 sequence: CASSRVQPEGSKTQYF. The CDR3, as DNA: TGCGCCAGCAGCAGGGTCCAGCCGGAGGGCTCAAAGACCCAGTACTTC.

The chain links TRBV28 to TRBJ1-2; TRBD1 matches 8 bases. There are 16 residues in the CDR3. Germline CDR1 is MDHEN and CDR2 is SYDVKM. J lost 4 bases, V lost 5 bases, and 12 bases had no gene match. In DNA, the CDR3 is TGTGCCAGCAGTGCATTTACCGGGACAGGCCTCTATGGCTACACCTTC. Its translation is CASSAFTGTGLYGYTF.

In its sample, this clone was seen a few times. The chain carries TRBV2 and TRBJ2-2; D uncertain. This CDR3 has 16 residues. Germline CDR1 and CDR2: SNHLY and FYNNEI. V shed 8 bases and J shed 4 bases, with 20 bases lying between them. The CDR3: CASQINPPPVTGELFF. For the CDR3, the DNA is TGTGCCAGCCAGATTAATCCCCCCCCCGTCACCGGGGAGCTGTTTTTT.

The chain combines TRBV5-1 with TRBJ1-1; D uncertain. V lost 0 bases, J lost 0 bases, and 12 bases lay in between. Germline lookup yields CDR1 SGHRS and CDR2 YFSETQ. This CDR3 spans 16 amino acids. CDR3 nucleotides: TGCGCCAGCAGCTTGGAGCCCTCAGGAATGAACACTGAAGCTTTCTTT. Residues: CASSLEPSGMNTEAFF.

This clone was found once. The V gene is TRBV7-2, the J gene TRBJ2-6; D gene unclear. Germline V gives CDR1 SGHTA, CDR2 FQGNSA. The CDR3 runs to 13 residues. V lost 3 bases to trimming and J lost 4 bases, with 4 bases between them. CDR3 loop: CASSFFGANVLTF. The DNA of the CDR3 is TGTGCCAGCAGCTTTTTCGGGGCCAACGTCCTGACTTTC.

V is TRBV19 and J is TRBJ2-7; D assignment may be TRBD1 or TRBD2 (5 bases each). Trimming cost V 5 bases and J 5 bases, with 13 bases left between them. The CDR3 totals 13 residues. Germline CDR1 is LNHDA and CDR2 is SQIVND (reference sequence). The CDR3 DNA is TGTGCCAGTAGTGGGACGGGAAGCAACGAGCAGTACTTC. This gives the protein CASSGTGSNEQYF.

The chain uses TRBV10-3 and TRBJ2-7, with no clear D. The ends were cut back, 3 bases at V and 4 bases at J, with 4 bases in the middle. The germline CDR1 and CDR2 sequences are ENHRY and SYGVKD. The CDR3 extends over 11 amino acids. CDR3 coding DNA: TGTGCCATCAGTGATACTTACGAGCAGTACTTC. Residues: CAISDTYEQYF.

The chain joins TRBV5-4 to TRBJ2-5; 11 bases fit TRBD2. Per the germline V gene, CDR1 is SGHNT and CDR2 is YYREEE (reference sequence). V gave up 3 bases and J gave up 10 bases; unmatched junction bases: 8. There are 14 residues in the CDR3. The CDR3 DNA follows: TGTGCCAGCAGCTCTCCCGGGACTAGCGGCGACCAGTACTTC. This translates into CASSSPGTSGDQYF.

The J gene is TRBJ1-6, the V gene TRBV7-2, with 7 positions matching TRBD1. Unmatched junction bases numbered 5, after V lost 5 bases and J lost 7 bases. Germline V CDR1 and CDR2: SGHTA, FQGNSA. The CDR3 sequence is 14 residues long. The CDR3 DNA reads TGTGCCAGCAGCCAAGGACAGGAAAATTCACCCCTCCACTTT. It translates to CASSQGQENSPLHF.

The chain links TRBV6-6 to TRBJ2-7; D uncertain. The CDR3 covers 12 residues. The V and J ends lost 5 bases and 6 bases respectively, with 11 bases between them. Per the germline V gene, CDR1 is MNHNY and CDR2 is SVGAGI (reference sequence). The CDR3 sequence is CASSTLPGEQYF. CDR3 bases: TGTGCCAGCAGTACATTACCCGGCGAGCAGTACTTC.

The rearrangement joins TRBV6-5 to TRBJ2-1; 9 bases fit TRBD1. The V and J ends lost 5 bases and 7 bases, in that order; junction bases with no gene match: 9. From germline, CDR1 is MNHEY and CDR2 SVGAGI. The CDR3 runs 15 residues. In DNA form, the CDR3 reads TGTGCCAGCAGTCACCGGGACAGGGTTTTTAATGAGCAGTTCTTC. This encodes CASSHRDRVFNEQFF.

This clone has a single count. The CDR3 protein is CASSFSGEETQYF. CDR3 sequence (DNA): TGCGCCAGCAGCTTTAGCGGGGAAGAGACCCAGTACTTC. V gene TRBV5-1 combines with J gene TRBJ2-5; 8 nucleotides align to TRBD2. This CDR3 spans 13 amino acids. The V and J ends lost 2 bases and 3 bases, in that order; junction bases with no gene match: 0. The germline gives CDR1 SGHRS, CDR2 YFSETQ.

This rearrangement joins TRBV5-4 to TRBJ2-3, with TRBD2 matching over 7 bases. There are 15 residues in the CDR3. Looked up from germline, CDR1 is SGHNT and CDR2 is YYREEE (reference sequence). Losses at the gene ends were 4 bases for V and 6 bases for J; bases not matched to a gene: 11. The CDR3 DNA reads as TGTGCCAGCAGCCCCGGGACTAAGGTGGGGGATACGCAGTATTTT. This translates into CASSPGTKVGDTQYF.

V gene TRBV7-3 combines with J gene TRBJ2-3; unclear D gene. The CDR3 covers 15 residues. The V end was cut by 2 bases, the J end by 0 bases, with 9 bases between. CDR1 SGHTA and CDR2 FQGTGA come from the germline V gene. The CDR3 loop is CASSLFPLSTDTQYF. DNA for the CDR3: TGTGCCAGCAGCTTATTTCCGCTTAGCACAGATACGCAGTATTTT.

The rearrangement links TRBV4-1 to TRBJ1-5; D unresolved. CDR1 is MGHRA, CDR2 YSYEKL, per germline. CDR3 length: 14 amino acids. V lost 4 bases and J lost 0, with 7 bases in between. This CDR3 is CASSRDLSNQPQHF. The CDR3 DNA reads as TGCGCCAGCAGCCGCGACCTTAGCAATCAGCCCCAGCATTTT.

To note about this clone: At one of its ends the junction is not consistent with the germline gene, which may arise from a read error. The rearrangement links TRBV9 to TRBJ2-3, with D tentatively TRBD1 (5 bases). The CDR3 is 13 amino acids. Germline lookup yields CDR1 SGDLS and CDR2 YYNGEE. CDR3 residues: CASSVSLLGPAIF. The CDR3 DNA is TGTGCCAGCAGCGTCTCTTTGCTGGGGCCGGCTATCTTT.

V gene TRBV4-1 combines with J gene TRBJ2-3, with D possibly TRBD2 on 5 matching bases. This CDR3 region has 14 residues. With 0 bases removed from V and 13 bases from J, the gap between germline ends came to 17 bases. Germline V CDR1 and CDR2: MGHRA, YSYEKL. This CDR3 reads CASSQDWSGPREYF. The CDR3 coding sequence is TGCGCCAGCAGCCAAGATTGGTCTGGCCCGCGGGAGTATTTT.

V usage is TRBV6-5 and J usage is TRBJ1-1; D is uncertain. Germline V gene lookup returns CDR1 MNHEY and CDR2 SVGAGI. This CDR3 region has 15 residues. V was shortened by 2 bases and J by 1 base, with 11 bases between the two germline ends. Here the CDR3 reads CASSYTGKGNTEAFF. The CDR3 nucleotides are TGTGCCAGCAGTTACACCGGGAAGGGGAACACTGAAGCTTTCTTT.